The table lists the clone carrying this T cell receptor beta chain with a few counts. The antigen remains undetermined. This nonspecific control used anti-CD3/anti-CD28 bead stimulation of CD4+ T cells. Responding CD4+ T cells were sorted by upregulation of both CD40 ligand and CD69. Suppressive ART was started during chronic HIV-1 infection in these adults. Germline-derived CDR1 and CDR2 are SEHNR and FQNEAQ (reference sequence). V was clipped by 4 bases and J by 1 base, with 11 bases between them. CDR3 size: 16 residues. The sample originates from a study of persistence of HIV-infected CD4 T cells. Study results and caveats: Antigen-responding cells were enriched for degenerate expanded CDR3beta sequences.

The libraries were made with immunoSEQ version 4 in survey mode. Clones were read by immunoSEQ multiplex PCR, and TCRdb kept only the in-frame ones, dropping some. The sample consists of tens of thousands of clones, roughly 92% of them appearing once. Sequencing was performed on CD4+ T cells sorted from PBMCs after roughly 18-hour stimulation, taken from a patient who received antiretroviral therapy. The chain couples TRBV7-9 to TRBJ1-6, with D perhaps TRBD1 (5 bases). This clonotype originated in an adult man with HIV who was CMV-seropositive. The CDR3 spells CASSSSDRSYNSPLHF. The CDR3 coding sequence is TGTGCCAGCAGCTCCTCAGACAGATCCTATAATTCACCCCTCCACTTT.